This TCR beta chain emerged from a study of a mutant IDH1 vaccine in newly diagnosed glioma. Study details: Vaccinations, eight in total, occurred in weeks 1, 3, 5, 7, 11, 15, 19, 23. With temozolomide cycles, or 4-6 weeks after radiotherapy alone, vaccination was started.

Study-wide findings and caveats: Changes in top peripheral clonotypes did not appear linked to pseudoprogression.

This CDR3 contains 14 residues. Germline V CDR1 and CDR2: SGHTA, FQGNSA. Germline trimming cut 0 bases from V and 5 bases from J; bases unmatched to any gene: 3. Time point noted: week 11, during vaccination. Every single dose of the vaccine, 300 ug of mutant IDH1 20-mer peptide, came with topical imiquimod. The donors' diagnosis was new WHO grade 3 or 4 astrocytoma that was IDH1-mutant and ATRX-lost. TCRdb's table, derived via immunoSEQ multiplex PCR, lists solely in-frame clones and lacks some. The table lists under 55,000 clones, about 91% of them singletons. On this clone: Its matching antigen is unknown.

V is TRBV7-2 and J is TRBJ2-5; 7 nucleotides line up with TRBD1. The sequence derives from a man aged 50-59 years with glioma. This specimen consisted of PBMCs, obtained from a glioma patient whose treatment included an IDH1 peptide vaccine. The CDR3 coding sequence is TGTGCCAGCAGCTTAGCGGGCAGGGGGGAGACCCAGTACTTC. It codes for CASSLAGRGETQYF.